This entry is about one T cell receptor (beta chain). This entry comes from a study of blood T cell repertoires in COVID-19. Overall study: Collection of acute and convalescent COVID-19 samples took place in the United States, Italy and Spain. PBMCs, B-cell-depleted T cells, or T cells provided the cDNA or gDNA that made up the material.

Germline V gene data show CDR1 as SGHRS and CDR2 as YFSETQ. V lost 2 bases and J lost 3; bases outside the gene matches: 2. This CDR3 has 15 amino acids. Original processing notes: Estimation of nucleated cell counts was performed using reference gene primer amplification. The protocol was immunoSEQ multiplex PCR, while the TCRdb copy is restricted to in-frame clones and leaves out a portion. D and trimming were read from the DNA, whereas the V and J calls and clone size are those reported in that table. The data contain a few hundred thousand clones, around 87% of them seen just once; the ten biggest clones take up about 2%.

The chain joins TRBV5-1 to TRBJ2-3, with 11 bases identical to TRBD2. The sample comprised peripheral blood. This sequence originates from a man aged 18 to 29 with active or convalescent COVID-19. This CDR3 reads CASSFSGRATDTQYF. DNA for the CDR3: TGCGCCAGCAGCTTTAGCGGGAGGGCGACAGATACGCAGTATTTT.